These T cell receptor beta chains were read from a single sample in a study of blood T cell repertoires in COVID-19. Generated by immunoSEQ multiplex PCR, the TCRdb table keeps only in-frame clones and is missing some. Of 90,000 or so clones in the sample, 81% were seen once. The sequenced sample consisted of peripheral blood. All receptors derive from a man of 80 years or more with active or convalescent COVID-19. Each CDR3 is given with its conserved first and last residue. D genes are given only for firm matches. Size values are once, few and many counts, or a class for expanded clones, and some rows have none.

j_gene: TRBJ1-5
v_gene: TRBV7-9
abundance: once
d_gene: NA
CDR3aa: CASSFGEHQPQHF
CDR3nt: TGTGCCAGCAGCTTCGGGGAACATCAGCCCCAGCATTTT

j_gene: TRBJ1-3
v_gene: TRBV18
abundance: NA
d_gene: TRBD1
CDR3aa: CASNNRGLSGNTIYF
CDR3nt: TGTGCCAGCAACAACAGGGGACTCTCTGGAAACACCATATATTTT

j_gene: TRBJ1-2
v_gene: TRBV27
abundance: NA
d_gene: TRBD1
CDR3aa: CASSRQGRVADGYTF
CDR3nt: TGTGCCAGCAGTCGACAGGGAAGGGTGGCGGATGGCTACACCTTC

j_gene: TRBJ2-7
v_gene: TRBV20-1
abundance: NA
d_gene: NA
CDR3aa: CSASHGDEQYF
CDR3nt: TGCAGTGCTTCCCATGGAGACGAGCAGTACTTC

j_gene: TRBJ1-6
v_gene: TRBV9
abundance: NA
d_gene: NA
CDR3aa: CASSVQMNSPLHF
CDR3nt: TGTGCCAGCAGCGTCCAGATGAATTCACCCCTCCACTTT

j_gene: TRBJ2-7
v_gene: TRBV30
abundance: NA
d_gene: NA
CDR3aa: CAWSVRVGQGGYEQYF
CDR3nt: TGTGCCTGGAGTGTACGAGTCGGGCAGGGGGGCTACGAGCAGTACTTC

j_gene: TRBJ1-4
v_gene: TRBV2
abundance: NA
d_gene: TRBD1
CDR3aa: CASQGAATRDEKLFF
CDR3nt: TGTGCCAGCCAGGGGGCTGCGACTCGGGATGAAAAACTGTTTTTT

j_gene: TRBJ2-2
v_gene: TRBV6-5
abundance: NA
d_gene: TRBD2
CDR3aa: CATGRAAGELFF
CDR3nt: TGTGCCACCGGGAGGGCCGCCGGGGAGCTGTTTTTT

j_gene: TRBJ2-2
v_gene: TRBV11-2
abundance: NA
d_gene: NA
CDR3aa: CASSLQGADTGELFF
CDR3nt: TGTGCCAGCAGCCTACAGGGTGCGGACACCGGGGAGCTGTTTTTT

j_gene: TRBJ1-1
v_gene: TRBV5-5
abundance: NA
d_gene: NA
CDR3aa: CASSLSGTQTNTEAFF
CDR3nt: TGTGCCAGCAGCTTATCTGGGACACAGACAAACACTGAAGCTTTCTTT